This TCR beta chain was observed in a study of beta chain features in type 1 diabetes (dated by TCRdb to the late 2010s). The study in broad terms: Patients and healthy donors did not differ in mean age, gender distribution, total cell number or subset yield. A total of roughly 110 million sorted cells were examined across all samples, and the number of cells per subset was strongly correlated with RNA yield. Regulatory and stem cell-like memory subsets were isolated from only 8 patients and roughly 8 healthy donors, whereas naive and central memory subsets came from all 30 or so donors. In the study, recently diagnosed type 1 diabetes patients and matched healthy donors were compared on the TCRB repertoires of their sorted circulating CD4+ T cell subsets.

From each donor, a single peripheral blood sample of around 120 mL on average was drawn into heparinised tubes. A BD FACSAria II and a panel including CD45RO, CCR7, CD25, CD127, CD95 and CD27 were used to sort naive, central memory, regulatory and stem cell-like memory CD4+ T cells. A purity above 98% was achieved for all sorted populations. PBMCs were isolated right away by Lymphoprep density gradient centrifugation and were stained directly, without culture. To minimize batch effects, samples were stained and sorted in pairs, one healthy donor with one patient per experiment. The entire isolated RNA was reverse transcribed using the High Capacity cDNA Reverse Transcription Kit, and thus expressed TCRB transcripts were sequenced. Deep immunoSEQ sequencing was applied to naive, central memory and regulatory T cell samples, giving an average of approximately 3.8 million total reads per sample. Sorted cells were lysed in RLT buffer and RNA was extracted with DNase-treated RNeasy Micro or Mini kits, depending on cell number. Each cell subset was processed on its own to prevent cross-contamination, while patient and healthy donor samples were processed together. TCRB sequences were amplified from cDNA with the immunoSEQ multiplex PCR, producing 87-bp fragments spanning the CDR3 region. Sequencing of the amplicons was done on the Illumina HiSeq platform. The published analysis was carried out like this. Synthetic template baselines were used to correct PCR bias computationally, reads within Hamming distance 2 were collapsed, and singletons that could not be merged were discarded. Reads were aligned to IMGT to assign V, D and J genes, CDR3 length, and insertions or deletions at six rearrangement sites. Within each subset, clonotype counts were normalized to sorted cell number, after which true diversity and Gini coefficients were computed with the tcR R package. Repertoire sharing was quantified using the overlap coefficient calculated on TCRB nucleotide sequences. Out-of-frame TCRB sequences from naive cells were analyzed to stand in for the pre-selection repertoire. TCRdb retrieved this table from immuneACCESS and kept in-frame rearrangements only. Not all clones are present; in checked studies, unresolved V genes account for under half, and no reason is known for the remainder. V and J calls and clone size are given by that table; D and trimming were obtained from the DNA. The sample profile shows some 640,000 clones; more than 12% of them were found once. Around 0.04% of the sample belongs to the ten largest clones.

The paper's findings and limits, for the study overall: Shorter templates might have been favored by PCR, but patient and control samples were amplified and corrected together, so both groups would have been affected equally by any skew. Sequencing cDNA rather than genomic DNA could over-represent highly expressing activated cells, although activation and CD3 levels did not differ between groups. HLA sub-analyses involved small numbers of individuals, so any influence of HLA type on TCRB rearrangement remained unresolved. A moderate but significant shortening of TCRB CDR3 length was observed in type 1 diabetes patients in all four CD4+ subsets. Naive, central memory and regulatory TCRB repertoires appeared more similar among patients than among healthy donors. Patients with type 1 diabetes made fewer insertions and deleted more nucleotides at VDJ recombination sites, implying thymic rearrangement abnormalities.

The CDR3, from cysteine to phenylalanine, totals 16 residues. Only the CDR3 DNA is retained, 48 bases long and in frame from the first base. CDR1 and CDR2 were assigned from the germline V gene as SNHLY and FYNNEI. V lost 7 bases and J lost 7 bases, and the count of bases not matched to a germline gene is 13. This clone was observed a handful of times. It has no known antigen specificity. The record has no base qualities; no much larger clone is one base away. The rearrangement joined TRBV2 to TRBJ2-1, with 10 bases matching TRBD1. The TCR comes from a man younger than 35 with type 1 diabetes. The sample taken for sequencing was naive CD4+ T cells from blood. The cell subset or site label corresponds to: true naive CD4+ T cells. The DNA reads as follows: TGTGCCAGCACTATGATTCGACAGGGGGCTAAGAATGAGCAGTTCTTC. Translated, it gives CASTMIRQGAKNEQFF.